The sequence of this T cell receptor (beta chain) was determined in a study of T cell responses to AZD1222 COVID-19 vaccine listed by TCRdb under 2021. Regarding the complete study: A total of 233 trial participants underwent TCR sequencing, of whom about 210 had received two doses of AZD1222 and 26 had received two doses of the MenACWY control vaccine. Trial participants were enrolled by age into 18-55, 56-69 and 70-plus year subgroups, with approximately 160, 26 and 62 TCR-sequenced participants respectively. Overall study outcomes, separate from this receptor: Because no day 14 peak-response samples were available, the repertoires could be characterized only after the peak T cell response. Participants were mostly white British, with more females than males. The authors suggested clonal diversity may have been underestimated. Conclusions about previously exposed vaccinees were limited because only 6 or 7 AZD1222 recipients were SARS-CoV-2 seropositive at baseline. A significant rise in spike-specific TCR breadth and depth was observed after two AZD1222 doses relative to day 0 and relative to MenACWY recipients. In the small 56-69-year group, the increase in depth fell short of significance, most likely because of low power. Vaccine-associated CD4 TCRs spanned the whole spike protein, with dominant responses in regions 160-218 and 743-854. Nearly half of unique spike-specific TCRs reportedly recognized epitopes outside regions mutated in the B.1.351 and B.1.1.7 variants.

A word on this clone: This clone's antigen is unknown. Base qualities were left out, and no much larger clone turns up one base away.

The CDR3 regions of human TCRbeta chains were analyzed by immunosequencing. In the authors' own workflow: TCRs in the repertoires were matched against a reference library of SARS-CoV-2-specific TCRs that had been generated with the MIRA antigen-specificity platform. Breadth meant the fraction of unique TCRs that were SARS-CoV-2-associated, whereas depth meant the fraction of total T cells that were SARS-CoV-2-associated. Using the MIRA data, each spike-specific TCR was assigned both to the spike region to which the TCR was reactive and to a CD4 or CD8 class. Log10-transformed breadth and depth values were compared by one-way ANOVA with Sidak's multiple comparisons tests. TCRdb mirrors the immuneACCESS table, restricted to in-frame sequences. Some clones are absent from its copies; in checked studies, under half trace to an unresolved V gene, and the reason for the others is unknown. That table furnishes V, J and clone size, whereas the DNA furnished D and trimming. A total of about 39,000 clones appear in this sample, around 90% of them only once. Clones ranked in the top ten supply 26% of the sample.

The time point label here, explained by the study, means: about 28 days (+/-7) after the second vaccine dose. This specimen's treatment or condition label, interpreted: meningococcal conjugate vaccine given as trial control. Vaccinee samples came from UK trials COV001 and COV002, including a single-blind randomized controlled phase 2/3 trial of AZD1222 (ChAdOx1 nCoV-19) in healthy adults. Trial participant PBMC samples were collected at day 0 and day 28 after the second dose for TCRbeta chain sequencing. The CDR3 holds 15 amino acids from the cysteine to the phenylalanine. CDR3 DNA is the only sequence kept; it has 45 bases, read in frame from the first base. For this chain, trimming is 3 bases at the V end and 7 bases at the J end, and the number of junction bases without a gene match is 12. CDR1 and CDR2 are drawn from the germline V gene (reference sequence): DFQATT, SNEGSKA.

The chain couples TRBV20-1 to TRBJ2-3; 8 bases in between match TRBD1. The TCR was taken from an adult who received the MenACWY meningococcal vaccine as a control. Specimen: peripheral blood, collected 28 days after the second dose of the MenACWY control vaccine. The DNA sequence is TGCAGTGCTAGTCCTCGGGACAGGACCCTTAATACGCAGTATTTT. The encoded protein is CSASPRDRTLNTQYF.